Below are 19 T cell receptor beta chains sequenced from a single sample in a study of shared clonotypes between healthy human individuals. The method was immunoSEQ multiplex PCR; TCRdb's version includes in-frame clones alone and lacks a portion of them. The sample lists about 2 million clones, roughly 94% seen once, with more than 0.1% in the top ten. Sequenced material: naive CD4+ T cells sorted from blood. The subset here: CD45RA+ positively selected. These receptors all stem from a man aged 18 to 35 in good health.

This clone showed up just once. The V and J genes are TRBV10-3 and TRBJ2-7; a weak D match, TRBD2 (6 bases). Germline CDR1 is ENHRY and CDR2 is SYGVKD. The ends were cut back, 7 bases at V and 2 bases at J, with 12 bases in the middle. The CDR3 loop spans 13 amino acids. The CDR3 sequence is CAIMRDGTYEQYF. DNA of the CDR3: TGTGCCATCATGCGGGACGGAACCTACGAGCAGTACTTC.

J is TRBJ2-1 and V is TRBV11-2, with D maybe TRBD2 (6 bases). V was clipped by 4 bases and J by 0 bases, with 13 bases between them. CDR1 and CDR2 (germline): SGHAT, FQNNGV. The CDR3 sequence is 16 residues long. The CDR3: CASSSVRGFSYNEQFF. In DNA form, the CDR3 reads TGTGCCAGCAGCTCCGTCCGGGGGTTCTCCTACAATGAGCAGTTCTTC.

V and J are TRBV7-9 and TRBJ2-5; no reliable D call. Germline assignment: CDR1 SEHNR and CDR2 FQNEAQ (reference sequence). Trimming stripped 1 base from V and 2 bases from J, with 14 bases between. This CDR3 has 16 amino acids. CDR3 coding DNA: TGTGCCAGCAGCTTAGGGAACTCCAACCCACAAGAGACCCAGTACTTC. Its protein is CASSLGNSNPQETQYF.

A single count supports this clone. The V call is TRBV5-6, the J call TRBJ2-1; TRBD2 matches 9 bases. The germline CDR1 and CDR2 sequences are SGHDT and YYEEEE. The CDR3 is made up of 16 amino acids. The J segment lost 9 bases and the V segment lost 4 bases, leaving 14 bases of the junction unmatched. The CDR3: CASSHAGLAGTFEQFF. Written as DNA, the CDR3 is TGTGCCAGCAGCCATGCGGGCCTAGCGGGAACTTTTGAGCAGTTCTTC. Drawing the rest from reference TRBV5-6 and TRBJ2-1, the complete variable domain is DAGVTQSPTHLIKTRGQQVTLRCSPKSGHDTVSWYQQALGQGPQFIFQYYEEEERQRGNFPDRFSGHQFPNYSSELNVNALLLGDSALYLCASSHAGLAGTFEQFFGPGTRLTVL.

The chain links TRBV5-4 to TRBJ1-1; TRBD1 matches 7 bases. J gave up 11 bases and V 5 bases, and 6 bases lay outside the gene matches. CDR1 and CDR2 from the germline V gene are SGHNT and YYREEE (reference sequence). The CDR3 length is 11 residues. This CDR3 reads CASRGQGGAFF. In DNA form, the CDR3 reads TGTGCCAGCAGAGGGCAGGGGGGGGCTTTCTTT.

The chain links TRBV19 to TRBJ2-2; 13 nucleotides agree with TRBD2. V gave up 6 bases and J gave up 7 bases; unmatched junction bases: 8. Germline V lookup: CDR1 LNHDA, CDR2 SQIVND (reference sequence). The CDR3 covers 16 residues. CDR3 DNA sequence: TGTGCCAGTAGCCCCCGGACTAGCGGGAGTGGCGGGGAGCTGTTTTTT. Translated: CASSPRTSGSGGELFF.

The V and J genes are TRBV29-1 and TRBJ1-1; D is unresolved. V was clipped by 4 bases and J by 4 bases, with 13 bases between them. The germline CDR1 and CDR2 sequences are SQVTM and ANQGSEA. CDR3 length: 13 residues. The CDR3 region has the DNA TGCAGCGTTGCCAATAATGATGGCACTGAAGCTTTCTTT. Translation gives CSVANNDGTEAFF. The full variable domain, with the rest looked up from reference TRBV29-1 and TRBJ1-1, is SAVISQKPSRDICQRGTSLTIQCQVDSQVTMMFWYRQQPGQSLTLIATANQGSEATYESGFVIDKFPISRPNLTFSTLTVSNMSPEDSSIYLCSVANNDGTEAFFGQGTRLTVV.

CDR3 residues: CASSFQRGVQETQYF. Here the CDR3 DNA reads TGTGCCAGCAGCTTCCAGCGGGGGGTCCAAGAGACCCAGTACTTC. V gene TRBV7-2 combines with J gene TRBJ2-5, with 9 bases aligning to TRBD2. CDR3 length equals 15 residues. V was pared by 3 bases and J by 1 base, with 3 bases of the junction left unmatched. Germline V CDR1 and CDR2: SGHTA, FQGNSA.

J is TRBJ2-3 and V is TRBV5-4, with 7 positions matching TRBD1. J was trimmed by 5 bases and V by 0 bases; bases with no gene match: 6. CDR3 length: 15 residues. Germline V gene lookup returns CDR1 SGHNT and CDR2 YYREEE (reference sequence). As DNA, the CDR3 is TGTGCCAGCAGCTTGGCTGTAGGGGGCGGAGATACGCAGTATTTT. Residues: CASSLAVGGGDTQYF.

V and J are TRBV27 and TRBJ2-7; D call uncertain. V gave up 4 bases and J gave up 7 bases, with 20 bases separating them. The CDR3 sequence is 15 residues long. Germline CDR1 MNHEY, CDR2 SMNVEV (reference sequence). The CDR3 spells CASSSRAPGLGEQYF. Here the CDR3 DNA reads TGTGCCAGCAGTTCAAGGGCTCCTGGTTTGGGGGAGCAGTACTTC.

The chain combines TRBV6-5 with TRBJ1-5; D not certain. Trimming left V 0 bases short and J 5 bases short, with 5 bases between. Germline lookup yields CDR1 MNHEY and CDR2 SVGAGI. The CDR3 length is 13 residues. The DNA for the CDR3 is TGTGCCAGCAGTTACTCCCAATATCAGCCCCAGCATTTT. Encoded protein: CASSYSQYQPQHF.

The chain uses TRBV4-1 and TRBJ1-5; 7 bases line up with TRBD1. Germline CDR1 reads MGHRA; CDR2 reads YSYEKL. CDR3 length: 16 amino acids. Trimming cost V 0 bases and J 4 bases; bases outside gene matches: 6. In DNA form, the CDR3 reads TGCGCCAGCAGCCAAGAGGGCAGGGGGGAGAATCAGCCCCAGCATTTT. Its protein product is CASSQEGRGENQPQHF.

The chain couples TRBV10-2 to TRBJ2-5; 8 nucleotides agree with TRBD2. CDR1 WSHSY and CDR2 SAAADI come from the germline V gene. With V trimmed by 4 bases and J by 13 bases, 5 bases remained unmatched. This CDR3 region has 11 residues. CDR3 protein: CASSVGAGGYF. The CDR3 DNA is TGCGCCAGCAGTGTTGGGGCGGGAGGGTACTTC.

The rearrangement links TRBV5-4 to TRBJ2-1; 7 bases are a match to TRBD2. This CDR3 region has 16 residues. V dropped 6 bases and J dropped 4; count of bases not matched to a gene: 13. CDR1 and CDR2 (germline): SGHNT, YYREEE (reference sequence). CDR3 bases: TGTGCCAGCAAAGGACAAGGGCTAGCGGAGTACAATGAGCAGTTCTTC. It is translated as CASKGQGLAEYNEQFF.

This chain links TRBV6-4 with TRBJ1-6; 7 nucleotides line up with TRBD1. Germline V gives CDR1 MRHNA, CDR2 SNTAGT. The ends lost 3 bases at V and 7 bases at J; junction bases unmatched: 6. This CDR3 region has 15 residues. Written as DNA, the CDR3 is TGTGCCAGCAGTGAATGGGCAGGGGGAAATTCACCCCTCCACTTT. Protein sequence: CASSEWAGGNSPLHF.

Regarding this clone: One base away lies a much larger clone, so this may be a sequencing read error. The J gene is TRBJ1-1, the V gene TRBV6-5; D gene ambiguous. CDR1 is MNHEY and CDR2 is SVGAGI in the germline V gene. The ends were cut back, 0 bases at V and 1 base at J, with 6 bases in the middle. The CDR3 sequence is 14 residues long. The chain's CDR3 is CASSYSVENTEAFF. CDR3 DNA sequence: TGTGCCAGCAGTTACTCGGTGGAGAACACTGAAGCTTTCTTT.

This chain uses TRBV6-6 with TRBJ2-7; 8 bases line up with TRBD2. Trimming cost V 7 bases and J 6 bases; bases outside gene matches: 8. Germline loops: CDR1 MNHNY, CDR2 SVGAGI (reference sequence). This CDR3 has 13 amino acids. The DNA of the CDR3 is TGTGCCAGCACCCCCTCCGGGGGGGGCGAGCAGTACTTC. It codes for CASTPSGGGEQYF.

This CDR3 is CATGLAGAADTQYF. The CDR3 region has the DNA TGTGCCACGGGACTAGCGGGAGCGGCAGATACGCAGTATTTT. This chain uses TRBV10-3 with TRBJ2-3; 14 bases are shared with TRBD2. There are 14 residues in the CDR3. Germline V gene data show CDR1 as ENHRY and CDR2 as SYGVKD. The junction had 4 bases not matched to a gene; V was cut back by 10 bases and J by 4 bases.

This chain joins TRBV9 and TRBJ2-7; no definite D call. With 0 bases removed from V and 1 base from J, the gap between germline ends came to 11 bases. Germline-derived CDR1 and CDR2 are SGDLS and YYNGEE. The CDR3 sequence is 15 residues long. The CDR3 sequence: CASSVAPWWSYEQYF. As DNA, the CDR3 is TGTGCCAGCAGCGTAGCCCCCTGGTGGTCCTACGAGCAGTACTTC.